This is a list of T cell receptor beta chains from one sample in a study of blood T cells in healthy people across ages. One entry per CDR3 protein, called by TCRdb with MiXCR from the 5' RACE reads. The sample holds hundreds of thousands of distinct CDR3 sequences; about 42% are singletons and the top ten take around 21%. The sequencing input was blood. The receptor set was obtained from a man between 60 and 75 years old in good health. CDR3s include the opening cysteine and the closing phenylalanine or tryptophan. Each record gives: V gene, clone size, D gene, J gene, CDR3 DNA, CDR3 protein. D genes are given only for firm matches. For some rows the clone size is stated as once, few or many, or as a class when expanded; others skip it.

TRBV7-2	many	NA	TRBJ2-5	TGTGCCAGCAGCCCAGAGCCAGGCAGACAAGAGACCCAGTACTTC	CASSPEPGRQETQYF
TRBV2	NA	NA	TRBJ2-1	TGTGCCAGCAGTGAATTTTTAGGTAGCAATGAGCAGTTCTTC	CASSEFLGSNEQFF
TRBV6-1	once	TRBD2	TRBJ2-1	TGTGCCAGCAGTGAACAAGCGGGGGGGCGGAATGAGCAGTTCTTC	CASSEQAGGRNEQFF
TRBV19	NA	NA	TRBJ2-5	TGTGCCAGTAGAGATCTCGGGACTCAAGAGACCCAGTACTTC	CASRDLGTQETQYF
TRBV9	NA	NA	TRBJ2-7	TGTGCCAGCAGCGTAGAGGGCAGGGGGGGCGAGCAGTACTTC	CASSVEGRGGEQYF
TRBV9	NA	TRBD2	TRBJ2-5	TGTGCCAGCAGCCCCCGGGAGGGAAGGGAGACCCAGTACTTC	CASSPREGRETQYF
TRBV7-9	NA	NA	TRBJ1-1	TGTGCCAGCAGCGGAGGGTCTACCCCTGGAGCTTTCTTT	CASSGGSTPGAFF
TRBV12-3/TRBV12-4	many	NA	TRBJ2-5	TGTGCCAGCAGTCCCGGCCAAGAGACCCAGTACTTC	CASSPGQETQYF
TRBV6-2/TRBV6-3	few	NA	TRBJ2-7	TGTGCCAGCAGTTGGACGGTCTCGGAACAGTACTTC	CASSWTVSEQYF
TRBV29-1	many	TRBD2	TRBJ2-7	TGCAGCGTTTGGACACACGGGACTAAAACCTACGAGCAGTACTTC	CSVWTHGTKTYEQYF
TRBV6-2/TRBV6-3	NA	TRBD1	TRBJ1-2	TGTGCCAGCAGTTACTCGAGAACAGGGGGCGACTATGGCTACACCTTC	CASSYSRTGGDYGYTF
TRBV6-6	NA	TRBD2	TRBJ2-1	TGTGCCAGCAGTTACAGGGCGGGGGGGCACAATGAGCAGTTCTTC	CASSYRAGGHNEQFF